Following are 29 T cell receptor beta chains from one sample sequenced in a study of shared clonotypes between healthy human individuals. Libraries were prepared by immunoSEQ multiplex PCR; TCRdb keeps only in-frame clonotypes and omits some of them. Of millions of clones listed, roughly 94% were seen once; the top ten hold 0.85% to 1.3%. Naive CD8 populations comprised CD45RO-negative cells positively selected for CCR7, excluding terminally differentiated effector memory CD45RA+ cells. Sequences were obtained from naive CD8+ T cells sorted from blood. These receptors were taken from a man aged 18-30 years in good health.

The chain links TRBV6-5 to TRBJ2-1; 9 bases align to TRBD2. The CDR3 covers 15 residues. The germline V gene has CDR1 MNHEY and CDR2 SVGAGI. Unmatched junction bases numbered 6, after V lost 2 bases and J lost 7 bases. Here the CDR3 DNA reads TGTGCCAGCAGTTACAACCTAGCGGGATCTAATGAGCAGTTCTTC. Its translation is CASSYNLAGSNEQFF.

In its sample, this clone was seen a few times. The chain carries TRBV7-7 and TRBJ1-5; D gene unclear. CDR3 length equals 13 residues. Germline V gene lookup returns CDR1 SSHAT and CDR2 FNYEAQ (reference sequence). CDR3 sequence: CAREGTSNQPQHF. CDR3 sequence (DNA): TGTGCTAGGGAGGGTACGAGCAATCAGCCCCAGCATTTT. Supplemented by reference TRBV7-7 and TRBJ1-5, the full variable domain reads GAGVSQSPRYKVTKRGQDVTLRCDPISSHATLYWYQQALGQGPEFLTYFNYEAQPDKSGLPSDRFSAERPEGSISTLTIQRTEQRDSAMYRCAREGTSNQPQHFGDGTRLSIL.

This clone was recorded once. The chain employs TRBV6-5 and TRBJ2-3; D ambiguous. V lost 2 bases to trimming and J lost 4 bases, with 7 bases between them. The germline V gene encodes CDR1 MNHEY and CDR2 SVGAGI. The CDR3 runs to 13 residues. The CDR3: CASSYSFADTQYF. The CDR3 DNA is TGTGCCAGCAGTTACAGTTTCGCAGATACGCAGTATTTT.

This chain uses TRBV4-2 with TRBJ2-4; D is undetermined. Per germline, CDR1 LGHNA and CDR2 YNFKEQ. Trimming cost V 3 bases and J 5 bases, with 17 bases left between them. CDR3 length: 16 residues. Here the CDR3 reads CASSQGPRTKQNIQYF. For the CDR3, the DNA is TGTGCCAGCAGCCAGGGTCCCAGAACTAAACAAAACATTCAGTACTTC.

The chain links TRBV6-1 to TRBJ2-5, with TRBD2 as a possible D gene (6 bases). This CDR3 comprises 14 residues. Germline loops: CDR1 MNHNS, CDR2 SASEGT. V lost 2 bases, J lost 4 bases, and 11 bases lay in between. The CDR3 sequence is CASSETEGVETQYF. The CDR3 DNA reads TGTGCCAGCAGTGAAACGGAGGGAGTAGAGACCCAGTACTTC.

As concerns this clone: Other nucleotide sequences from this sample produce the same CDR3. J is TRBJ2-7 and V is TRBV9; D remains unclear. The ends were cut back, 0 bases at V and 0 bases at J, with 4 bases in the middle. Per germline, CDR1 SGDLS and CDR2 YYNGEE. The CDR3 loop spans 13 amino acids. CDR3 loop: CASSVDSSYEQYF. Here the CDR3 DNA reads TGTGCCAGCAGCGTAGATAGCTCCTACGAGCAGTACTTC.

V gene TRBV29-1 combines with J gene TRBJ2-2, with 10 bases aligning to TRBD1. The CDR3 totals 14 residues. Germline trimming cut 4 bases from V and 6 bases from J; bases unmatched to any gene: 5. Germline V gives CDR1 SQVTM, CDR2 ANQGSEA. The CDR3, as DNA: TGCAGCGTTGTGGACAGGGGGGGTCCCGGGGAGCTGTTTTTT. This gives the protein CSVVDRGGPGELFF.

The rearrangement uses TRBV4-1 and TRBJ2-1; D unresolved. The CDR3 extends over 15 amino acids. Looked up from germline, CDR1 is MGHRA and CDR2 is YSYEKL. Trimming removed 0 bases at V and 5 bases at J, with 11 bases between. CDR3: CASSQDRGRNNEQFF. The CDR3 region has the DNA TGCGCCAGCAGCCAAGATCGAGGCAGAAACAATGAGCAGTTCTTC.

The chain employs TRBV7-6 and TRBJ2-7; possibly TRBD2 for D (6 bases). The CDR3 length is 15 residues. V was trimmed by 1 base and J by 0 bases, leaving 10 bases between them. The V gene's germline CDR1 is SGHVS and CDR2 FNYEAQ. The CDR3 loop is CASSLEASASYEQYF. In nucleotides, the CDR3 is TGTGCCAGCAGCTTAGAGGCTAGCGCCTCCTACGAGCAGTACTTC.

The gene calls are TRBV10-3 and TRBJ2-2, with 9 bases lining up with TRBD1. CDR1 ENHRY and CDR2 SYGVKD come from the germline V gene. The J segment lost 1 base and the V segment lost 2 bases, leaving 8 bases of the junction unmatched. This CDR3 region has 18 residues. This chain's CDR3 is CAISETPGTGKNTGELFF. The CDR3 nucleotides read TGTGCCATCAGTGAGACCCCCGGGACAGGGAAGAACACCGGGGAGCTGTTTTTT.

The V call is TRBV5-4, the J call TRBJ2-7; 9 nucleotides line up with TRBD2. The CDR3 runs to 14 residues. Germline loops: CDR1 SGHNT, CDR2 YYREEE (reference sequence). J gave up 6 bases and V 4 bases, and 8 bases lay outside the gene matches. The CDR3, as DNA: TGTGCCAGCAGCGTGCGGGGGGGATGGGGCGAGCAGTACTTC. Translated, it gives CASSVRGGWGEQYF.

The chain combines TRBV28 with TRBJ1-1; 7 positions agree with TRBD1. With 1 base clipped from V and 0 bases from J, the junction kept 8 bases outside the gene matches. The CDR3 covers 17 residues. The germline CDR1 and CDR2 sequences are MDHEN and SYDVKM. The CDR3 DNA sequence: TGTGCCAGCAGTTTATTCTCCGGGACAGCATTGAACACTGAAGCTTTCTTT. Translating it yields CASSLFSGTALNTEAFF.

The rearrangement links TRBV6-1 to TRBJ2-2, with no clear D. V was cut by 8 bases and J by 3 bases, with 7 bases left in between. The CDR3 runs 12 residues. Germline V gene data show CDR1 as MNHNS and CDR2 as SASEGT. CDR3 sequence reads: CASSFDTGELFF. CDR3 sequence (DNA): TGTGCCAGCTCCTTTGACACCGGGGAGCTGTTTTTT.

As to this clone: Other DNA sequences in this sample translate to the same CDR3. The chain couples TRBV9 to TRBJ2-7; tentatively, D is TRBD2 (6 bases). There are 14 residues in the CDR3. Trimming left V 0 bases short and J 4 bases short, with 11 bases between. Germline V gives CDR1 SGDLS, CDR2 YYNGEE. CDR3 sequence: CASSVGGVPYEQYF. CDR3 sequence (DNA): TGTGCCAGCAGCGTAGGCGGGGTCCCTTACGAGCAGTACTTC.

The J gene is TRBJ1-5, the V gene TRBV9; no definite D call. CDR1 is SGDLS, CDR2 YYNGEE, per germline. V was pared by 4 bases and J by 3 bases, with 14 bases between. This CDR3 is 15 amino acids long. In DNA, the CDR3 is TGTGCCAGCAGCCCATCGGGAGGTCTCAATCAGCCCCAGCATTTT. The encoded protein is CASSPSGGLNQPQHF.

In the case of this clone: Different DNA sequences within this sample yield the same CDR3. This rearrangement joins TRBV28 to TRBJ2-2; tentatively, D is TRBD1 or TRBD2 (5 bases each). This CDR3 region has 14 residues. Germline CDR1 reads MDHEN; CDR2 reads SYDVKM. Deletions cut 3 bases from V and 4 bases from J, with 9 bases between. The DNA of the CDR3 is TGTGCCAGCAGTTTCCGGGGCGGCACCGGGGAGCTGTTTTTT. It translates to CASSFRGGTGELFF.

The chain couples TRBV4-3 to TRBJ2-5; TRBD1 aligns across 9 bases. The CDR3 totals 14 residues. The V gene's germline CDR1 is LGHNA and CDR2 YSLEER. The V segment lost 4 bases and the J segment 3 bases; nucleotides outside the gene matches: 3. The CDR3 nucleotides read TGCGCCAGCAGCCTGACAGGGGGGGAAGAGACCCAGTACTTC. The encoded protein is CASSLTGGEETQYF.

In DNA, the CDR3 is TGTGCCAGCAGCCCCGACGGGGCGGGAGGGTACAATGAGCAGTTCTTC. Its translation: CASSPDGAGGYNEQFF. The chain employs TRBV13 and TRBJ2-1; 9 positions match TRBD2. The junction had 9 bases not matched to a gene; V was cut back by 5 bases and J by 4 bases. Germline V gene data show CDR1 as PRHDT and CDR2 as FYEKMQ (reference sequence). This CDR3 region has 16 residues.

The chain joins TRBV28 to TRBJ1-2; D uncertain. Trimming stripped 6 bases from V and 5 bases from J, with 16 bases between. This CDR3 is built from 14 residues. Per germline, CDR1 MDHEN and CDR2 SYDVKM. The CDR3 DNA follows: TGTGCCAGCAGCCTCCCTCCAGATTATTATGGCTACACCTTC. Its protein product is CASSLPPDYYGYTF.

The count of this clone is one. The chain employs TRBV30 and TRBJ2-5, with unresolved D. V was shortened by 4 bases and J by 1 base, with 7 bases between the two germline ends. This CDR3 has 12 residues. Germline CDR1 and CDR2: GTSNPN and SVGIG (reference sequence). For the CDR3, the DNA is TGTGCCTGGAACGAGGTCCAAGAGACCCAGTACTTC. Translated, it gives CAWNEVQETQYF.

The chain joins TRBV4-1 to TRBJ2-3; 15 bases are shared with TRBD2. V dropped 4 bases and J dropped 9; count of bases not matched to a gene: 8. Germline V gives CDR1 MGHRA, CDR2 YSYEKL. The CDR3 consists of 16 residues. The CDR3 spells CASSPDGTSGGLTQYF. The CDR3 DNA is TGCGCCAGCAGCCCAGACGGGACTAGCGGGGGGTTGACGCAGTATTTT.

This sequence joins TRBV27 and TRBJ1-1, with 8 bases that match TRBD1. V dropped 3 bases and J dropped 4; count of bases not matched to a gene: 4. The CDR3 spans 14 residues. Germline CDR1 is MNHEY and CDR2 is SMNVEV (reference sequence). In DNA, the CDR3 is TGTGCCAGCAGTTTCCAGGGGGCGCGCACTGAAGCTTTCTTT. It translates to CASSFQGARTEAFF.

The genes are TRBV6-1 and TRBJ2-6, with D tentatively TRBD2 (6 bases). This CDR3 comprises 14 residues. The germline V and J ends were trimmed by 8 bases and 2 bases, with 10 bases remaining between them. Germline CDR1 MNHNS, CDR2 SASEGT. CDR3 coding DNA: TGTGCCAGCGGCGGGGAGCCTGGGGCCAACGTCCTGACTTTC. Translation gives CASGGEPGANVLTF.

The chain uses TRBV2 and TRBJ2-1; D is perhaps TRBD2 (5 bases). Germline CDR1 SNHLY, CDR2 FYNNEI. The CDR3 is 12 amino acids. V gave up 5 bases and J gave up 8 bases, with 10 bases separating them. The CDR3 is CASSRLSHEQFF. The CDR3 bases are TGTGCCAGCAGTCGACTAAGCCATGAGCAGTTCTTC.

V is TRBV28 and J is TRBJ2-1, with D perhaps TRBD1 (7 bases). Germline V CDR1 and CDR2: MDHEN, SYDVKM. Trimming stripped 5 bases from V and 7 bases from J, with 24 bases between. CDR3 length: 17 amino acids. CDR3 protein: CASSLTSGGTVRNEQFF. CDR3 nucleotides: TGTGCCAGCAGTCTTACCTCAGGAGGGACAGTTCGGAATGAGCAGTTCTTC.

The chain combines TRBV9 with TRBJ2-7; D ambiguous. V shed 0 bases and J shed 4 bases, with 11 bases lying between them. Germline V lookup: CDR1 SGDLS, CDR2 YYNGEE. The CDR3 loop spans 14 amino acids. CDR3 nucleotides: TGTGCCAGCAGCGTAGAACAGAAGCCATACGAGCAGTACTTC. This codes for CASSVEQKPYEQYF. Full variable domain (remainder filled in from reference TRBV9 and TRBJ2-7): DSGVTQTPKHLITATGQRVTLRCSPRSGDLSVYWYQQSLDQGLQFLIQYYNGEERAKGNILERFSAQQFPDLHSELNLSSLELGDSALYFCASSVEQKPYEQYFGPGTRLTVT.

On this clone: Other DNA sequences in the sample encode the same CDR3. The rearrangement joins TRBV14 to TRBJ2-7; D remains ambiguous. Germline V gene lookup returns CDR1 SGHDN and CDR2 FVKESK. V lost 4 bases, J lost 0 bases, and 7 bases lay in between. CDR3 length: 13 residues. The CDR3 sequence: CASSPGSSYEQYF. The CDR3 region has the DNA TGTGCCAGCAGCCCCGGATCCTCCTACGAGCAGTACTTC.

The V gene is TRBV6-1, the J gene TRBJ1-6, with 9 bases fitting TRBD1. The CDR3 has 13 amino acids. Germline CDR1 reads MNHNS; CDR2 reads SASEGT. V shed 6 bases, J shed 9 bases, and the junction held 3 bases outside the gene matches. In nucleotides, the CDR3 is TGTGCCAGCAGGGGACAGGGAAGTTCACCCCTCCACTTT. Encoded protein: CASRGQGSSPLHF.

The CDR3 DNA reads as TGCACCAGCAGCCAAGATAGGGGGGCGTGTGGAAACACCATATATTTT. Its translation: CTSSQDRGACGNTIYF. The chain recombines TRBV1 with TRBJ1-3. TRBV1 represents a pseudogene. This CDR3 contains 16 residues.